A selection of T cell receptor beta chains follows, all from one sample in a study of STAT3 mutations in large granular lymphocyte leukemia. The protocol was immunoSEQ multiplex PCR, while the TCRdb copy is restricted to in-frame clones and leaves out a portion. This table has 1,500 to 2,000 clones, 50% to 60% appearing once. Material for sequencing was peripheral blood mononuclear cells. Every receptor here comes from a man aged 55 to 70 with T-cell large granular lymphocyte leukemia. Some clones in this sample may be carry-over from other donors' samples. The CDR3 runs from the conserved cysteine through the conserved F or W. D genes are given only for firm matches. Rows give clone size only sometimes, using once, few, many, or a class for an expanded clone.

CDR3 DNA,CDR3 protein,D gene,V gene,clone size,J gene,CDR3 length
TGTGCCAGCAGCCGGACAGGGAACGGCTACACCTTC,CASSRTGNGYTF,TRBD1,TRBV7-9,few,TRBJ1-2,12
TGTGCCAGCATTTGGGGATTCTATGGCTACACCTTC,CASIWGFYGYTF,-,TRBV2,large,TRBJ1-2,12
TGCGCCAGCAGCCAAGATCCGGGGGGCCCAGACTCAAGCTCCTACGAGCAGTACTTC,CASSQDPGGPDSSSYEQYF,-,TRBV4-1,-,TRBJ2-7,19
TGTGCCAGCAGCTTAGCTAGACTGAATCAGCCCCAGCATTTT,CASSLARLNQPQHF,-,TRBV7-9,-,TRBJ1-5,14
TGTGCCAGCAGCTTCACCGAGGATACCCAGTACTTC,CASSFTEDTQYF,-,TRBV7-9,-,TRBJ2-5,12
TGTGCCAGCAGTTACTCCCTCGTTGGACGGGAGCAGTACTTC,CASSYSLVGREQYF,-,TRBV6-5,-,TRBJ2-7,14
TGTGCCAGCAGTGCCGGGACAGGGAACCCCTACGAGCAGTACTTC,CASSAGTGNPYEQYF,TRBD1,TRBV6-1,few,TRBJ2-7,15
TGTGCCAGCAGGTACAGTTATAGCAATCAGCCCCAGCATTTT,CASRYSYSNQPQHF,-,TRBV6-6,-,TRBJ1-5,14
TGTGCCAGCAGCTTACCGGGAGGGGACACTGAAGCTTTCTTT,CASSLPGGDTEAFF,-,TRBV7-9,-,TRBJ1-1,14
TGCGCCAGCAGCTCGATGACTAGCGGGATTTACGAGCAGTACTTC,CASSSMTSGIYEQYF,TRBD2,TRBV5-1,-,TRBJ2-7,15
TGTGCCAGCAGCTCCACCCGTGGGCGCCAAGAGACCCAGTACTTC,CASSSTRGRQETQYF,-,TRBV7-6,large,TRBJ2-5,15
TGCGCCAGCAGTCAATCCGGGACAGGGGAATACGAGCAGTACTTC,CASSQSGTGEYEQYF,TRBD1,TRBV23-1,-,TRBJ2-7,15
TGTGCCGAGGGGACAGGGACCTACGAGCAGTACTTC,CAEGTGTYEQYF,TRBD1,TRBV7-9,few,TRBJ2-7,12
TGTGCCAGCAGCAACTCTAGCGGTGAGCAGTTCTTC,CASSNSSGEQFF,TRBD2,TRBV5-4,few,TRBJ2-1,12
TGCGCCAGCAGCTCATCGTTGGGACAGGGAGTGATTGAGACCCAGTACTTC,CASSSSLGQGVIETQYF,TRBD1,TRBV5-1,-,TRBJ2-5,17
TGTGCCAGCAGCTCGGCGGGACAGGGGGCTTACGAGCAGTACTTC,CASSSAGQGAYEQYF,TRBD1,TRBV7-9,-,TRBJ2-7,15
TGCAGCTCAGATACGCAGTATTTT,CSSDTQYF,-,TRBV29-1,-,TRBJ2-3,8
TGTGCTAGTGGTTTGTGGCAGGGGCCGGGGAAGACCCAGTACTTC,CASGLWQGPGKTQYF,-,TRBV12-5,once,TRBJ2-5,15
TGTGCCAGCAGCTCCTACGAGGGCCGTGGCGAGCAGTACTTC,CASSSYEGRGEQYF,-,TRBV7-6,once,TRBJ2-7,14
TGTGCCTGGAGTGTAACTTTCCCCTCGACAGGGCCTAACTATGGCTACACCTTC,CAWSVTFPSTGPNYGYTF,TRBD1,TRBV30,-,TRBJ1-2,18
TGTGCCAGCTCAGACTCCGGGACAGGGGGCTTTCAGCCCCAGCATTTT,CASSDSGTGGFQPQHF,TRBD1,TRBV18,-,TRBJ1-5,16
TGTGCCAGCAGCTGGAGACCGACGGAGCAGTTCTTC,CASSWRPTEQFF,-,TRBV5-4,-,TRBJ2-1,12
TGTGCCAGCAACGGCAGGGGTGAGAACACTGAAGCTTTCTTT,CASNGRGENTEAFF,-,TRBV7-9,-,TRBJ1-1,14
TGCAGCGTTGGCCCTTTGGCCACAGATACGCAGTATTTT,CSVGPLATDTQYF,-,TRBV29-1,-,TRBJ2-3,13
TGTGCCAGCAGTTTATCTAGCGGGGTAAGGCACGAGCAGTACTTC,CASSLSSGVRHEQYF,TRBD2,TRBV27,-,TRBJ2-7,15
TGCGCCAGCAGGGCGGAGGGCTCTGGAAACACCATATATTTT,CASRAEGSGNTIYF,-,TRBV5-1,-,TRBJ1-3,14
TGCGCCAGCAGCACCGGACTAGCGGCGGATACGCAGTATTTT,CASSTGLAADTQYF,TRBD2,TRBV5-1,-,TRBJ2-3,14
TGCGCCAGCAGCGTCACCCCCGGGACAGGCTATGGCTACACCTTC,CASSVTPGTGYGYTF,TRBD1,TRBV5-1,-,TRBJ1-2,15
TGTGCCAGCAGTGATGAGGACTATGGCTACACCTTC,CASSDEDYGYTF,-,TRBV2,-,TRBJ1-2,12
TGTGCCAGCAGCCGGACAGGGGACTATGGCTACACCTTC,CASSRTGDYGYTF,TRBD1,TRBV7-9,-,TRBJ1-2,13
TGTGCCAGCTCACCATACCAGGGCTCCACTGAAGCTTTCTTT,CASSPYQGSTEAFF,-,TRBV18,-,TRBJ1-1,14
TGTGCCAGCAGCTTGGGGGTTAGGGCCTACGAGCAGTACTTC,CASSLGVRAYEQYF,-,TRBV5-5,-,TRBJ2-7,14
TGCGCCAGCAGCACCGGCCAAGGTGGGGGGAGGGAGCAGCAGTACTTC,CASSTGQGGGREQQYF,TRBD2,TRBV5-1,few,TRBJ2-7,16
TGTGCCAGCTCACCCAACTCCGCGGAGGAGACCCAGTACTTC,CASSPNSAEETQYF,-,TRBV18,-,TRBJ2-5,14
TGTGCCAGCAGTCCCCATACTACAGGGGACTATGGCTACACCTTC,CASSPHTTGDYGYTF,TRBD1,TRBV6-5,few,TRBJ1-2,15
TGTGCCAGTCCGGACAGATACGAGCAGTACTTC,CASPDRYEQYF,-,TRBV27,-,TRBJ2-7,11
TGCAGCGTTGACGACGGACAGGCGGTAGATGAGCAGTTCTTC,CSVDDGQAVDEQFF,TRBD1,TRBV29-1,-,TRBJ2-1,14
TGCGCCAGCAGCTCTACGGGACTAGCGGGAGATGAGCAGTTCTTC,CASSSTGLAGDEQFF,TRBD2,TRBV5-1,-,TRBJ2-1,15
TGCAGCGTTGAGGCAGGGACTAGCGGCACAGATACGCAGTATTTT,CSVEAGTSGTDTQYF,TRBD2,TRBV29-1,-,TRBJ2-3,15
TGTGCCAGCAGCTTAGGTCGGTGGTTTGATACGCAGTATTTT,CASSLGRWFDTQYF,-,TRBV7-3,-,TRBJ2-3,14
TGTGCCAGCAGCTTGGTGCAGGGACGGTTTGGTAGCAATCAGCCCCAGCATTTT,CASSLVQGRFGSNQPQHF,-,TRBV5-5,-,TRBJ1-5,18
TGCGCCAGCAGCCAAGGGACTAATACCTACGAGCAGTACTTC,CASSQGTNTYEQYF,-,TRBV4-1,-,TRBJ2-7,14
TGTGCCAGCAGCCGTAGCGGGCAAGAGACCCAGTACTTC,CASSRSGQETQYF,TRBD2,TRBV7-2,few,TRBJ2-5,13
TGTGCCAGCAGTTTAGCGGGACAGGGAGGCTATGGCTACACCTTC,CASSLAGQGGYGYTF,TRBD1,TRBV27,-,TRBJ1-2,15
TGTGCCAGCAGCCGGACATCGATCCAAGCTAACTATGGCTACACCTTC,CASSRTSIQANYGYTF,-,TRBV7-2,-,TRBJ1-2,16
TGTGCCAGCAGTCGTAGCGAGGCTGAAAAACTGTTTTTT,CASSRSEAEKLFF,-,TRBV6-5,-,TRBJ1-4,13